Shown below are 29 T cell receptor beta chains from a single sample sequenced in a study of cytomegalovirus exposure and HLA in healthy donors. Primers for the PCR totalled 60 Vbeta and 13 Jbeta. Clones were read by immunoSEQ multiplex PCR, and TCRdb kept only the in-frame ones, dropping some. The sample has roughly 77,000 clones, and its top ten clones hold 4.6%. The specimen was PBMCs. The receptors were sampled from a man younger than 45 in good health and CMV-seronegative.

The rearrangement joins TRBV6-5 to TRBJ2-1; D is unclear. This CDR3 has 14 residues. The germline V gene encodes CDR1 MNHEY and CDR2 SVGAGI. Trimming removed 3 bases at V and 0 bases at J, with 6 bases between. The CDR3 protein is CASSYESSYNEQFF. CDR3 nucleotides: TGTGCCAGCAGTTATGAGAGCTCCTACAATGAGCAGTTCTTC.

V is TRBV11-2 and J is TRBJ2-5; maybe TRBD2 (6 bases). The CDR3 has 15 residues. V was trimmed by 5 bases and J by 1 base, leaving 14 bases between them. Germline CDR1 reads SGHAT; CDR2 reads FQNNGV. The CDR3 sequence: CASSAGPRSQETQYF. As DNA, the CDR3 is TGTGCCAGCAGCGCGGGACCCCGATCCCAAGAGACCCAGTACTTC.

The J gene is TRBJ2-6, the V gene TRBV11-2, with TRBD1 matching over 10 bases. The CDR3 covers 16 residues. The V and J ends lost 7 bases and 2 bases, in that order; junction bases with no gene match: 5. CDR1 SGHAT and CDR2 FQNNGV come from the germline V gene. CDR3 bases: TGTGCCAGCAAGGACAGGGGGAAGGCTGGGGCCAACGTCCTGACTTTC. This gives the protein CASKDRGKAGANVLTF.

J is TRBJ2-3 and V is TRBV7-8, with a weak D call TRBD1 (6 bases). The germline CDR1 and CDR2 sequences are SGHVS and FQNEAQ. The length of the CDR3 is 15 residues. The germline V and J ends were trimmed by 1 base and 2 bases, with 10 bases remaining between them. The CDR3 nucleotides read TGTGCCAGCAGCTTAGAATGGGACACCACAGATACGCAGTATTTT. Protein sequence: CASSLEWDTTDTQYF.

This chain joins TRBV7-9 and TRBJ1-4, with D unresolved. Trimming pared 8 bases from V and 0 bases from J, leaving 13 bases between. The CDR3 length is 15 residues. Germline V CDR1 and CDR2: SEHNR, FQNEAQ (reference sequence). Here the CDR3 DNA reads TGTGCCAGCTTGAATTACGGAGCAACTAATGAAAAACTGTTTTTT. Amino acid sequence: CASLNYGATNEKLFF.

The chain has TRBV7-9 and TRBJ1-1; possible D gene TRBD1, 5 bases. The germline gives CDR1 SEHNR, CDR2 FQNEAQ (reference sequence). This CDR3 has 13 residues. With 2 bases removed from V and 5 bases from J, the gap between germline ends came to 9 bases. CDR3 protein: CASSLRGRTEAFF. The CDR3 DNA follows: TGTGCCAGCAGCTTACGGGGGAGGACTGAAGCTTTCTTT.

The rearrangement joins TRBV6-7 to TRBJ1-5; no clear D gene. TRBV6-7 is flagged as an ORF with uncertain function. V was cut by 1 base and J by 5 bases, with 3 bases left in between. The CDR3 loop spans 12 amino acids. The CDR3 reads CASSYWHQPQHF. CDR3 nucleotides: TGTGCCAGCAGTTACTGGCATCAGCCCCAGCATTTT.

The rearrangement uses TRBV5-1 and TRBJ2-3; D call uncertain. CDR1 and CDR2 from the germline V gene are SGHRS and YFSETQ. The CDR3 is 14 residues long. The V end was cut by 2 bases, the J end by 2 bases, with 9 bases between. The CDR3 loop reads CASSFVESTDTQYF. In DNA, the CDR3 is TGCGCCAGCAGCTTTGTCGAGTCCACAGATACGCAGTATTTT.

The V gene is TRBV4-1, the J gene TRBJ1-1, with a weak D call TRBD1 (5 bases). CDR3 length equals 15 residues. The germline gives CDR1 MGHRA, CDR2 YSYEKL. The germline V and J ends were trimmed by 1 base and 13 bases, with 22 bases remaining between them. CDR3 region: CASSQVWRGRLIGFF. CDR3 in DNA: TGCGCCAGCAGCCAAGTTTGGCGGGGGAGACTAATCGGTTTCTTT.

V and J are TRBV5-4 and TRBJ1-6; 8 bases map to TRBD1. This CDR3 is built from 16 residues. Germline assignment: CDR1 SGHNT and CDR2 YYREEE (reference sequence). The junction had 11 bases not matched to a gene; V was cut back by 4 bases and J by 8 bases. As DNA, the CDR3 is TGTGCCAGCAGCGGAAACCGACAGGGGTGGGATTCACCCCTCCACTTT. This sequence encodes CASSGNRQGWDSPLHF.

This CDR3 is CASRLFSSGYNEQFF. In DNA, the CDR3 is TGCGCCAGCAGGCTTTTTTCTAGCGGTTACAATGAGCAGTTCTTC. The rearrangement joins TRBV5-1 to TRBJ2-1; 7 bases line up with TRBD2. The junction had 9 bases not matched to a gene; V was cut back by 5 bases and J by 4 bases. Germline lookup yields CDR1 SGHRS and CDR2 YFSETQ. CDR3 length equals 15 residues.

The rearrangement uses TRBV19 and TRBJ1-6, with a possible D match to TRBD1 (6 bases). The germline CDR1 and CDR2 sequences are LNHDA and SQIVND (reference sequence). There are 13 residues in the CDR3. Between the trimmed V and J ends, which lost 6 bases and 10 bases, there was a span of 13 bases. The CDR3 loop reads CASSPRGSSPLHF. The CDR3 coding sequence is TGTGCCAGTAGCCCGAGGGGGAGCTCACCCCTCCACTTT.

The V call is TRBV19, the J call TRBJ2-7, with D uncertain. The CDR3 totals 13 residues. CDR1 and CDR2 from the germline V gene are LNHDA and SQIVND (reference sequence). V lost 4 bases and J lost 3, with 10 bases in between. The CDR3 loop reads CASSREASYEQYF. The CDR3 DNA follows: TGTGCCAGTAGTAGAGAGGCAAGCTACGAGCAGTACTTC.

The chain joins TRBV7-6 to TRBJ2-2; D is perhaps TRBD1 (5 bases). There are 16 residues in the CDR3. V was clipped by 1 base and J by 1 base, with 10 bases between them. Germline lookup yields CDR1 SGHVS and CDR2 FNYEAQ. CDR3 sequence (DNA): TGTGCCAGCAGCTTAGTGGCAGGGATGAACACCGGGGAGCTGTTTTTT. Translated: CASSLVAGMNTGELFF.

The gene calls are TRBV9 and TRBJ2-7; D perhaps matches TRBD2 (6 bases). Germline CDR1 and CDR2: SGDLS and YYNGEE. This CDR3 spans 15 amino acids. The germline V and J ends were trimmed by 2 bases and 1 base, with 13 bases remaining between them. This CDR3 reads CASSVDPGESYEQYF. As DNA, the CDR3 is TGTGCCAGCAGCGTGGACCCGGGGGAGTCCTACGAGCAGTACTTC.

This chain uses TRBV10-1 with TRBJ1-6; no clear D gene. Germline assignment: CDR1 WNHNN and CDR2 SYGVQD (reference sequence). Trimming cost V 4 bases and J 0 bases, with 10 bases left between them. This CDR3 region has 16 residues. CDR3 coding DNA: TGCGCCAGCAGTGTCGGTAAGAGCTCCTATAATTCACCCCTCCACTTT. Translating gives CASSVGKSSYNSPLHF.

This chain joins TRBV4-3 and TRBJ1-1; D gene uncertain. This CDR3 is 15 amino acids long. The V end lost 0 bases, the J end lost 5 bases, and 13 bases lay between the germline ends. Looked up from germline, CDR1 is LGHNA and CDR2 is YSLEER. The CDR3 nucleotides are TGCGCCAGCAGCCAAGATCCGGCGGGGAGGACTGAAGCTTTCTTT. It is translated as CASSQDPAGRTEAFF.

The rearrangement joins TRBV19 to TRBJ1-6; D perhaps matches TRBD1 (5 bases). The V gene's germline CDR1 is LNHDA and CDR2 SQIVND (reference sequence). The CDR3 totals 14 residues. V was shortened by 3 bases and J by 10 bases, with 13 bases between the two germline ends. DNA of the CDR3: TGTGCCAGTAGTATTCGGGGGGACGTCTCACCCCTCCACTTT. This codes for CASSIRGDVSPLHF.

The chain couples TRBV19 to TRBJ1-1, with D possibly TRBD1 on 5 matching bases. Trimming took off 3 bases at V and 0 bases at J, with 8 bases between the two ends. Germline CDR1 is LNHDA and CDR2 is SQIVND (reference sequence). The CDR3 is 14 residues long. CDR3 sequence: CASSIPRVNTEAFF. For the CDR3, the DNA is TGTGCCAGTAGTATCCCCAGGGTGAACACTGAAGCTTTCTTT.

This sequence joins TRBV6-5 and TRBJ1-2; no clear D gene. Per germline, CDR1 MNHEY and CDR2 SVGAGI. This CDR3 spans 13 amino acids. V was trimmed by 0 bases and J by 4 bases, leaving 6 bases between them. CDR3 sequence (DNA): TGTGCCAGCAGTTACTCGGGCTCCTATGGCTACACCTTC. It is translated as CASSYSGSYGYTF.

The chain combines TRBV14 with TRBJ2-7; D not resolved. This CDR3 spans 13 amino acids. Trimming cost V 4 bases and J 5 bases, with 12 bases left between them. Germline values: CDR1 SGHDN, CDR2 FVKESK. The CDR3 DNA reads as TGTGCCAGCAGCCCATCCCCCGAGGACGAGCAGTACTTC. This codes for CASSPSPEDEQYF.

V and J are TRBV11-3 and TRBJ1-2; perhaps TRBD1 as D (5 bases). This CDR3 contains 12 residues. Per the germline V gene, CDR1 is SGHNT and CDR2 is YENEEA. Between the trimmed V and J ends, which lost 5 bases and 5 bases, there was a span of 9 bases. In nucleotides, the CDR3 is TGTGCCAGCAGCGCAGGGATGTATGGCTACACCTTC. Protein sequence: CASSAGMYGYTF.

The chain has TRBV6-1 and TRBJ2-7, with 10 bases lining up with TRBD2. The CDR3 is made up of 15 amino acids. Per germline, CDR1 MNHNS and CDR2 SASEGT. Trimming cost V 7 bases and J 3 bases; bases outside gene matches: 9. Here the CDR3 reads CASKIGAGGDYEQYF. The CDR3 bases are TGTGCCAGCAAGATCGGAGCGGGAGGGGACTACGAGCAGTACTTC.

The gene calls are TRBV10-3 and TRBJ1-1; no definite D call. Germline loops: CDR1 ENHRY, CDR2 SYGVKD. The CDR3 sequence is 13 residues long. V lost 8 bases to trimming and J lost 4 bases, with 14 bases between them. CDR3 in amino acids: CAISAQVGTEAFF. The CDR3, as DNA: TGTGCCATCTCGGCTCAGGTGGGCACTGAAGCTTTCTTT.

This chain links TRBV5-1 with TRBJ1-2, with 12 bases identical to TRBD1. Germline-derived CDR1 and CDR2 are SGHRS and YFSETQ. Trimming took 0 bases from V and 4 from J; bases not matched to a gene: 7. The CDR3 is 17 amino acids. Here the CDR3 reads CASSLGRGDRGPYGYTF. CDR3 coding DNA: TGCGCCAGCAGCTTGGGCAGGGGGGACAGGGGGCCCTATGGCTACACCTTC.

To note about this clone: Additional DNA sequences in this sample encode the identical CDR3. This chain uses TRBV18 with TRBJ2-5; 7 bases match TRBD1. The germline gives CDR1 KGHSH, CDR2 LQKENI. The CDR3 consists of 17 residues. Trimming took 3 bases from V and 5 from J; bases not matched to a gene: 15. CDR3 sequence: CASSPLRPGQKKETQYF. The CDR3, as DNA: TGTGCCAGCTCACCGCTTCGACCGGGACAGAAAAAGGAGACCCAGTACTTC.

CDR3 protein: CASSLQGGDTEAFF. CDR3 DNA: TGTGCCAGCAGCCTTCAGGGTGGGGACACTGAAGCTTTCTTT. The gene calls are TRBV7-3 and TRBJ1-1, with D perhaps matching TRBD1 (5 bases). This CDR3 has 14 residues. V was trimmed by 5 bases and J by 3 bases, leaving 13 bases between them. Germline V gene sequence: CDR1 SGHTA, CDR2 FQGTGA.

This chain uses TRBV11-3 with TRBJ2-3; the D is unclear. The V end was cut by 6 bases, the J end by 4 bases, with 5 bases between. The CDR3 totals 11 residues. CDR1 SGHNT and CDR2 YENEEA come from the germline V gene. The CDR3 DNA sequence: TGTGCCAGCAGTACGGCAGATACGCAGTATTTT. The encoded protein is CASSTADTQYF.

This clone is called medium-sized based on its frequency. The CDR3 nucleotides are TGTGCCAGCAGTGACGCGGCTAGCGGGGCCACAGATACGCAGTATTTT. Its protein is CASSDAASGATDTQYF. The V gene is TRBV6-4, the J gene TRBJ2-3; 9 positions agree with TRBD2. V gave up 2 bases and J gave up 2 bases; unmatched junction bases: 5. CDR1 is MRHNA, CDR2 SNTAGT, per germline. This CDR3 has 16 amino acids.